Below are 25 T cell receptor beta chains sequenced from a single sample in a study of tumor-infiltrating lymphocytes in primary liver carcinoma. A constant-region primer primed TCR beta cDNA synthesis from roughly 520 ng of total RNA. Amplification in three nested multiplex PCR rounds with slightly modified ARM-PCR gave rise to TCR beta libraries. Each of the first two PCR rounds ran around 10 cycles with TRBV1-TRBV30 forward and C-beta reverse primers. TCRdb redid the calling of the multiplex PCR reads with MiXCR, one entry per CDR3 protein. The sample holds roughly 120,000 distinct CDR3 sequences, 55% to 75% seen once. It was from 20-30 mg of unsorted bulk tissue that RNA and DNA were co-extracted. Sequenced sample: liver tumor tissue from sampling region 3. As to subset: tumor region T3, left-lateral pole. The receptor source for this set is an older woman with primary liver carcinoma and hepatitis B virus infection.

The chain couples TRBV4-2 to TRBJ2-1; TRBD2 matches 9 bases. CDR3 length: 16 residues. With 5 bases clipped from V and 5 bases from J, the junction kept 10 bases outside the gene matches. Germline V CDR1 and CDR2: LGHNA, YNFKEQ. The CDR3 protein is CASSMRESGRNNEQFF. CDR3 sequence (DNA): TGTGCCAGCAGCATGAGGGAAAGCGGGAGGAACAATGAGCAGTTCTTC.

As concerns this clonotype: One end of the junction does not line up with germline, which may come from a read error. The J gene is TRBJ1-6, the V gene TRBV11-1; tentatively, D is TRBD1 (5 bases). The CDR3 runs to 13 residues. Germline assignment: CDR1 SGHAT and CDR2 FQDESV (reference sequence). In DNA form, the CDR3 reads TGTGCCAACAGCCGGACACTGGTTTCACCCCTCAACTTT. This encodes CANSRTLVSPLNF.

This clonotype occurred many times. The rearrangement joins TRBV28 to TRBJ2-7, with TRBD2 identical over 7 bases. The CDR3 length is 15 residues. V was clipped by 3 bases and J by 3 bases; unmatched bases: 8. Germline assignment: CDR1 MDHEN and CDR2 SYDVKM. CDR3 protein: CASSFIGTNLYEQYF. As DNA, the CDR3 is TGTGCCAGCAGTTTTATCGGGACTAACCTCTACGAGCAGTACTTC.

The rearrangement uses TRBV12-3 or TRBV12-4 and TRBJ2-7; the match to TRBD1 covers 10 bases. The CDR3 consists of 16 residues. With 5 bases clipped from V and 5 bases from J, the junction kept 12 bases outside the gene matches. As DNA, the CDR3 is TGTGCCAGCAGTCAACACCTTCGGACAGGGGGGAACGAGCAGTACTTC. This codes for CASSQHLRTGGNEQYF.

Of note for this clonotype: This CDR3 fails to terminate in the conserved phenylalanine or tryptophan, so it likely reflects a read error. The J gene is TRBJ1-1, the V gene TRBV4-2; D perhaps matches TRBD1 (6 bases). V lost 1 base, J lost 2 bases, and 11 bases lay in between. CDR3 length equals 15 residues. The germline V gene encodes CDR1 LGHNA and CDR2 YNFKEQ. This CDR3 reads CASSQVPDRNTEAFI. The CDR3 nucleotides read TGTGCCAGCAGCCAAGTCCCGGACAGAAACACTGAAGCTTTCATT.

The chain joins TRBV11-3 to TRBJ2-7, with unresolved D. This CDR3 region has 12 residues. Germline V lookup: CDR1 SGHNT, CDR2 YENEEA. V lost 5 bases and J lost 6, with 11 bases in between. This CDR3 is CASSTTDCEQYF. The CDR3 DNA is TGTGCCAGCAGCACCACAGACTGCGAGCAGTACTTC.

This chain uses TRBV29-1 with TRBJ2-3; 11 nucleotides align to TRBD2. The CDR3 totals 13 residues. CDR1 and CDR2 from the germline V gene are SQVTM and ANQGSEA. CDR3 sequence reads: CRVGTSGADTQYF. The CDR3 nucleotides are TGCCGTGTCGGGACTAGCGGAGCAGATACGCAGTATTTT.

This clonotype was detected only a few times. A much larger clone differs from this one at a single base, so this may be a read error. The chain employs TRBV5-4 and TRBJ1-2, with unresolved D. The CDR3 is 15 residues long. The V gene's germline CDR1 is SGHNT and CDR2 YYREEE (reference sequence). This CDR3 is CVSSIEREVVYGYTF. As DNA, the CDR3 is TGTGTCAGCAGTATTGAGAGGGAGGTGGTCTATGGCTACACCTTC. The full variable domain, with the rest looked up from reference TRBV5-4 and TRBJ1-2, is ETGVTQSPTHLIKTRGQQVTLRCSSQSGHNTVSWYQQALGQGPQFIFQYYREEENGRGNFPPRFSGLQFPNYSSELNVNALELDDSALYLCVSSIEREVVYGYTFGSGTRLTVV.

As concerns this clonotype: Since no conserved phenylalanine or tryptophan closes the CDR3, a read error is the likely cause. The CDR3 nucleotides are TGTGCCAGGAGCTACCCAGAGCTCTATGGTTACACCATC. Translating it yields CARSYPELYGYTI. This chain links TRBV11-2 with TRBJ1-2, with D unresolved. The CDR3 loop spans 13 amino acids. From germline, CDR1 is SGHAT and CDR2 FQNNGV.

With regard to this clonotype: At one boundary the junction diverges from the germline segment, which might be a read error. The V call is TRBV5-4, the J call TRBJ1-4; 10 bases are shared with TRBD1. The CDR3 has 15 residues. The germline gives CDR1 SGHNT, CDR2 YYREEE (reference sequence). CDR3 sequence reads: CVSNSGQGDNEKLFF. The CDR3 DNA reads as TGTGTCAGCAACTCCGGACAGGGGGATAATGAAAAACTGTTTTTT.

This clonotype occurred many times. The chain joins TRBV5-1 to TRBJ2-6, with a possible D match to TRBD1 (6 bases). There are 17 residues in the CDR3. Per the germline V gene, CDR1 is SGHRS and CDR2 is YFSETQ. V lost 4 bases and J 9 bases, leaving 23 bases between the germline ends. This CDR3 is CASSPTLTDRGFNVLTF. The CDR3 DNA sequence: TGCGCCAGCAGCCCGACGTTAACGGACAGAGGGTTCAACGTCCTGACTTTC.

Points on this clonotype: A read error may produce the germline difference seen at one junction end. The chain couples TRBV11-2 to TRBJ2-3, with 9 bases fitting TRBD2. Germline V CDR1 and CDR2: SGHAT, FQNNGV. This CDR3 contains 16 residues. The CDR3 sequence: CASSLGLAGSADTQYF. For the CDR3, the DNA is TGTGCAAGCAGCTTAGGGCTAGCGGGATCAGCAGATACGCAGTATTTT.

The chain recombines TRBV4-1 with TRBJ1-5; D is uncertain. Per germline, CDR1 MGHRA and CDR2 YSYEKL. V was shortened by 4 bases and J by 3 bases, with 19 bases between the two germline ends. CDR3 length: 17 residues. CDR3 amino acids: CASSRASSPGHNQPQHF. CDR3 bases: TGCGCCAGCAGCCGAGCGTCCTCCCCGGGTCACAATCAGCCCCAGCATTTT.

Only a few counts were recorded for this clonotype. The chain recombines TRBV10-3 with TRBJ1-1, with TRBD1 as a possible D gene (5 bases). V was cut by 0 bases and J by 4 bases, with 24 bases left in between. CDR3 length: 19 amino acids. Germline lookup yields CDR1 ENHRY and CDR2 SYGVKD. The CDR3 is CAISESRQSKGRGRTEAFF. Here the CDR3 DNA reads TGTGCCATCAGTGAGTCAAGGCAGTCTAAGGGGAGGGGCCGCACTGAAGCTTTCTTT.

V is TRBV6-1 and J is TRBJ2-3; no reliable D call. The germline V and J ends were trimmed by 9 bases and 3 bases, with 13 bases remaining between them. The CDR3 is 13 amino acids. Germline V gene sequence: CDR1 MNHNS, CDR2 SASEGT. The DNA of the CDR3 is TGTGCCAGTACCTTTGGCGTTACAGATACGCAGTATTTT. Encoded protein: CASTFGVTDTQYF.

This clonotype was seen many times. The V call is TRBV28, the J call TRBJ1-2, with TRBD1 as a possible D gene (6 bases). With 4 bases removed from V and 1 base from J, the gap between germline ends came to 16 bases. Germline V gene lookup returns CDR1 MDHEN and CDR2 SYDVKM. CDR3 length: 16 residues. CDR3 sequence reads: CASSSPGERGNYGYTF. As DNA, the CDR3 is TGTGCCAGCAGTTCTCCAGGGGAGCGGGGTAACTATGGCTACACCTTC.

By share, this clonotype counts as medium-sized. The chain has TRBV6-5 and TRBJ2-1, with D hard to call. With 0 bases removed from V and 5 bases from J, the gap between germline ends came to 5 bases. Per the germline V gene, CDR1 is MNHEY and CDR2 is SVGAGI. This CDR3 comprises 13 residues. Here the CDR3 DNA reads TGTGCCAGCAGTTACTCGTCAGACAATGAGCAGTTCTTC. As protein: CASSYSSDNEQFF.

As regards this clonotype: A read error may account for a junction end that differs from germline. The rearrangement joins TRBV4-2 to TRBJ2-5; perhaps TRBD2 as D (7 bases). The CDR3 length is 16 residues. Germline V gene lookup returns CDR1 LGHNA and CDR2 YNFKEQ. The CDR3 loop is CVSNQDPSGGGETQYF. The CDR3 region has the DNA TGTGTCAGCAACCAAGATCCTAGCGGAGGGGGGGAGACCCAGTACTTC.

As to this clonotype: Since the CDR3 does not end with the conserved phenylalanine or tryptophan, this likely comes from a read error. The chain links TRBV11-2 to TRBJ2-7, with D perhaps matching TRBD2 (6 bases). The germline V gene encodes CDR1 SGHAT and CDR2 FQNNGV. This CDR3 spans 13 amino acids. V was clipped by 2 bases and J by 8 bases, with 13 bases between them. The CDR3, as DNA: TGTGCCAGCAGCTTAAGTGAGCGGGTCCAGCAGTACTTA. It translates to CASSLSERVQQYL.

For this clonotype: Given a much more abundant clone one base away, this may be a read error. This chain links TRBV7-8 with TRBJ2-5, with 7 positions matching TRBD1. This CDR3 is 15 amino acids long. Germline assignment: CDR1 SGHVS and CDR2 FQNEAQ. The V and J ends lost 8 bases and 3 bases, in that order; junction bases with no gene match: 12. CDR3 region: CASGPRDSREETQYF. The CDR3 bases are TGTGCCAGCGGCCCACGGGACAGCCGGGAAGAGACCCAGTACTTC.

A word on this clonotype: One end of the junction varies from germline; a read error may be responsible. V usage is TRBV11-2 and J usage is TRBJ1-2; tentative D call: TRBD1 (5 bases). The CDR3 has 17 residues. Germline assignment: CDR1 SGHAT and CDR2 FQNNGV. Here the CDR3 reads CASSLNPIRVLRYVYTF. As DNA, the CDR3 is TGTGCCAGCAGCTTAAATCCGATCAGGGTGCTGCGCTATGTCTACACCTTC.

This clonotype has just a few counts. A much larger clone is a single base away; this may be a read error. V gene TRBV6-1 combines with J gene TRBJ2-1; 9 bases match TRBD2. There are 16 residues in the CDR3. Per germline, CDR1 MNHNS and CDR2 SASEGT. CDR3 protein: CASRFHPDSGRIVQLF. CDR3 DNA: TGTGCCAGCAGATTCCACCCTGATAGCGGGAGAATAGTGCAGCTCTTC.

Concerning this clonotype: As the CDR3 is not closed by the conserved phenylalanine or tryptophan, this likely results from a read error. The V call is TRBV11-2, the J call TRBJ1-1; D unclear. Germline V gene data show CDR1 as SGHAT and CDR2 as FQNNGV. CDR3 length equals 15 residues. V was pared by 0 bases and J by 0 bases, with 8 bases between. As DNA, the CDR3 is TGTGCCAGCAGCTTAGAGCCCGGCCTGAACACTGAAGCTTTCCCT. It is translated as CASSLEPGLNTEAFP.

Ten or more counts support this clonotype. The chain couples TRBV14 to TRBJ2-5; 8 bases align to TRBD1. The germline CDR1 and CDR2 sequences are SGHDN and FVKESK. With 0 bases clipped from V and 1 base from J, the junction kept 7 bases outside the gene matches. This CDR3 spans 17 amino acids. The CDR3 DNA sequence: TGTGCCAGCAGCCAAGACCCCTACAGGGGGTCCCAAGAGACCCAGTACTTC. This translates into CASSQDPYRGSQETQYF.

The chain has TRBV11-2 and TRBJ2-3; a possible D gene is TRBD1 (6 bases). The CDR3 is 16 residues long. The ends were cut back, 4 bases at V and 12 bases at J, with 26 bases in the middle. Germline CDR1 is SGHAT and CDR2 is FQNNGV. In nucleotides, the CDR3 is TGTGCCAGCAGCTCAACCCGATTACAGGGTGCAGATATACAGTATTTT. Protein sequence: CASSSTRLQGADIQYF.